These 21 T cell receptor beta chains were sequenced from one sample in a study of response to subunit inactivated influenza vaccine. Each CDR3 protein is one row after TCRdb ran MiXCR on the RT-PCR reads. The sample lists 560,000 or so distinct CDR3 sequences; about 7.6% were seen once. Sequences were derived from PBMCs from blood, sampled roughly 24 months after vaccination. These receptors all stem from a man between 50 and 69 years old who received an inactivated influenza vaccine.

There are a few counts of this clonotype. The CDR3 region has the DNA TGCAGTGCTAGTTTGGTGACTAGGTCCTACGAGCAGTACTTC. As protein: CSASLVTRSYEQYF. This chain uses TRBV20-1 with TRBJ2-7; a weak D match, TRBD2 (6 bases). Per germline, CDR1 DFQATT and CDR2 SNEGSKA (reference sequence). V lost 3 bases, J lost 1 base, and 13 bases lay in between. The CDR3 runs 14 residues.

This rearrangement joins TRBV2 to TRBJ2-3; 8 bases agree with TRBD1. V trimming: 4 bases; J trimming: 3 bases; junction bases outside the gene matches: 3. In germline, CDR1 is SNHLY, CDR2 FYNNEI. The CDR3 contains 14 residues. CDR3: CASSVDRATDTQYF. The CDR3 DNA is TGTGCCAGCAGTGTGGACAGGGCAACAGATACGCAGTATTTT.

The chain has TRBV4-3 and TRBJ1-2; D uncertain. Trimming shortened V by 0 bases and J by 5 bases, and 13 bases separated the two germline ends. This CDR3 is 15 amino acids long. Germline assignment: CDR1 LGHNA and CDR2 YSLEER. The CDR3 nucleotides read TGCGCCAGCAGCCAAGATTTCGGGCCTCGGTATGGCTACACCTTC. This translates into CASSQDFGPRYGYTF.

This chain uses TRBV25-1 with TRBJ2-3, with D perhaps TRBD2 (5 bases). The germline gives CDR1 MGHDK, CDR2 SYGVNS. The V gene lost 1 base and the J gene lost 2 bases, with 13 bases spanning the gap. There are 16 residues in the CDR3. CDR3 amino acids: CASSEFGFSDTDTQYF. In DNA form, the CDR3 reads TGTGCCAGCAGTGAATTTGGGTTTAGCGACACAGATACGCAGTATTTT.

The CDR3, as DNA: TGTGCCAGCAGCCAAGATGGGCTCCCTTGGGGCTACACCTTC. Translating it yields CASSQDGLPWGYTF. The chain is built from TRBV4-2 and TRBJ1-2; D is ambiguous. The V gene's germline CDR1 is LGHNA and CDR2 YNFKEQ. Trimming removed 0 bases at V and 8 bases at J, with 13 bases between. The CDR3 loop spans 14 amino acids.

The V gene is TRBV20-1, the J gene TRBJ2-1; D ambiguous. Trimming stripped 0 bases from V and 7 bases from J, with 10 bases between. The germline CDR1 and CDR2 sequences are DFQATT and SNEGSKA (reference sequence). The CDR3 is 13 residues long. The CDR3 is CSARDPRRNEQFF. Here the CDR3 DNA reads TGCAGTGCTAGAGATCCCCGACGAAATGAGCAGTTCTTC.

This clonotype was seen only a few times. The chain couples TRBV2 to TRBJ2-1; D unclear. V lost 5 bases, J lost 6 bases, and 17 bases lay in between. Per germline, CDR1 SNHLY and CDR2 FYNNEI. The CDR3 extends over 15 amino acids. The CDR3, as DNA: TGTGCCAGCAGTCAGTTTACCTCCCCTTTCAATGAGCAGTTCTTC. Its translation: CASSQFTSPFNEQFF.

This clonotype has at least ten counts. The chain employs TRBV29-1 and TRBJ1-1; 7 positions match TRBD1. The CDR3 spans 14 residues. The germline gives CDR1 SQVTM, CDR2 ANQGSEA. V lost 6 bases and J lost 5; bases outside the gene matches: 12. CDR3 region: CSVRPTGQYTEAFF. DNA of the CDR3: TGCAGCGTGAGACCGACAGGGCAGTATACTGAAGCTTTCTTT.

The chain combines TRBV15 with TRBJ2-3; D not certain. The CDR3 has 15 amino acids. V lost 6 bases and J lost 2, with 15 bases in between. CDR1 is LNHNV and CDR2 is YYDKDF in the germline V gene (reference sequence). CDR3 loop: CATRSSQVNTDTQYF. The CDR3 DNA follows: TGTGCCACCAGAAGTAGCCAAGTAAACACAGATACGCAGTATTTT.

The rearrangement uses TRBV29-1 and TRBJ2-4; D possibly uses TRBD1 or TRBD2 (5 bases each). The V end was cut by 7 bases, the J end by 5 bases, with 15 bases between. From germline, CDR1 is SQVTM and CDR2 ANQGSEA. The CDR3 loop spans 13 amino acids. The CDR3 DNA follows: TGCAGCGGCATGACCGGGACGGAAAACATTCAGTACTTC. It is translated as CSGMTGTENIQYF.

This clonotype was detected only a few times. This chain joins TRBV14 and TRBJ2-3; tentative D call: TRBD1 (5 bases). This CDR3 is 15 amino acids long. Germline assignment: CDR1 SGHDN and CDR2 FVKESK. V gave up 4 bases and J gave up 0 bases, with 11 bases separating them. This CDR3 is CASSRRQPSTDTQYF. CDR3 sequence (DNA): TGTGCCAGCAGCCGCCGACAGCCTAGCACAGATACGCAGTATTTT.

The V call is TRBV5-5, the J call TRBJ2-3, with a weak D call TRBD1 (5 bases). Germline V gene data show CDR1 as SGHKS and CDR2 as YYEKEE (reference sequence). The V end lost 4 bases, the J end lost 0 bases, and 12 bases lay between the germline ends. The CDR3 consists of 15 residues. For the CDR3, the DNA is TGTGCCAGCAGCCTCCAGGGTGACAGCACAGATACGCAGTATTTT. It is translated as CASSLQGDSTDTQYF.

This clonotype was observed many times. The chain combines TRBV12-3 or TRBV12-4 with TRBJ2-1, with a tentative D call TRBD2 (7 bases). CDR3 length: 14 amino acids. Trimming cost V 0 bases and J 9 bases, with 12 bases left between them. The CDR3 coding sequence is TGTGCCAGCAGTTTAGCGGGGGGGCAGGGTGAGCAGTTCTTC. Translation: CASSLAGGQGEQFF.

A few counts support this clonotype. The genes are TRBV7-8 and TRBJ2-1; the D gene is possibly TRBD2 (5 bases). CDR1 is SGHVS and CDR2 is FQNEAQ in the germline V gene. Between the trimmed V and J ends, which lost 4 bases and 0 bases, there was a span of 16 bases. There are 17 residues in the CDR3. The CDR3 loop is CASSSEDFSISYNEQFF. The CDR3 DNA sequence: TGTGCCAGCAGCTCAGAGGACTTCTCCATCTCCTACAATGAGCAGTTCTTC.

Concerning this clonotype itself: The germline gene is not matched at one end of the junction; a read error may be the cause. This chain joins TRBV20-1 and TRBJ2-7; D might be TRBD2 (5 bases). Per the germline V gene, CDR1 is DFQATT and CDR2 is SNEGSKA (reference sequence). The CDR3 runs to 12 residues. CDR3 DNA sequence: TGTGGTGCAGCGGTCAGCTCCTACGAGCAGTACTTC. Amino acid sequence: CGAAVSSYEQYF.

At least ten counts were recorded for this clonotype. The chain joins TRBV30 to TRBJ2-3; the match to TRBD2 covers 11 bases. Per the germline V gene, CDR1 is GTSNPN and CDR2 is SVGIG (reference sequence). J gave up 2 bases and V 4 bases, and 2 bases lay outside the gene matches. The CDR3 is 14 residues long. CDR3 nucleotide sequence: TGTGCCTGGATACTAGCGGGGGACACAGATACGCAGTATTTT. Translated, it gives CAWILAGDTDTQYF.

V usage is TRBV19 and J usage is TRBJ2-3; 11 nucleotides align to TRBD2. After removal of 4 bases from V and 0 bases from J, the junction contained 9 bases not matched to a gene. The CDR3 runs to 18 residues. Germline assignment: CDR1 LNHDA and CDR2 SQIVND (reference sequence). CDR3 DNA sequence: TGTGCCAGTAGTAGGTGGGGACTAGCGGCCGCTAGCACAGATACGCAGTATTTT. Translated, it gives CASSRWGLAAASTDTQYF.

This clonotype was detected ten times or more. The chain uses TRBV6-2 or TRBV6-3 and TRBJ1-1; no firm D call. The germline gives CDR1 MNHEY, CDR2 SVGEGT. This CDR3 is 14 amino acids long. Trimming took off 0 bases at V and 0 bases at J, with 5 bases between the two ends. Written as DNA, the CDR3 is TGTGCCAGCAGTTACTCGGCGGTGAACACTGAAGCTTTCTTT. Protein product: CASSYSAVNTEAFF.

This clonotype appeared a few times. This chain joins TRBV20-1 and TRBJ1-5; 9 positions match TRBD1. Germline V gene data show CDR1 as DFQATT and CDR2 as SNEGSKA (reference sequence). With V trimmed by 4 bases and J by 0 bases, 7 bases remained unmatched. This CDR3 comprises 16 residues. The CDR3 here is CSANPGQGGSNQPQHF. The CDR3 coding sequence is TGCAGTGCTAACCCGGGACAGGGTGGTAGCAATCAGCCCCAGCATTTT.

The chain employs TRBV10-3 and TRBJ2-3; TRBD1 might be the D (5 bases). Per the germline V gene, CDR1 is ENHRY and CDR2 is SYGVKD. The germline V and J ends were trimmed by 4 bases and 4 bases, with 21 bases remaining between them. The CDR3 consists of 17 residues. The CDR3 protein is CAISAAAQGVNADTQYF. CDR3 sequence (DNA): TGTGCCATCAGTGCTGCCGCGCAGGGCGTTAACGCAGATACGCAGTATTTT.

The chain couples TRBV6-6 to TRBJ2-7; possibly TRBD1 for D (6 bases). This CDR3 has 12 residues. Between the trimmed V and J ends, which lost 7 bases and 5 bases, there was a span of 12 bases. CDR1 and CDR2 from the germline V gene are MNHNY and SVGAGI (reference sequence). This CDR3 reads CASTEDRDEQYF. The DNA for the CDR3 is TGTGCCAGCACCGAGGACAGAGACGAGCAGTACTTC.